This T cell receptor beta chain was sequenced in a study of CD8 T cells in ankylosing spondylitis. Details on this clonotype: Its cognate antigen is unknown.

Quantitative 5'-RACE with molecular barcodes produced the TCR beta libraries. Via MiXCR, TCRdb re-called the 5' RACE reads, giving one row per CDR3 protein. Of a few hundred thousand distinct CDR3 sequences listed, about 20% are singletons. CDR1 and CDR2 from the germline V gene are MNHNY and SVGAGI (reference sequence). There are 13 residues in the CDR3. After removal of 2 bases from V and 7 bases from J, the junction contained 1 base not matched to a gene. Study outcomes and limitations: Some motif variants were previously reported in reactive arthritis synovial fluid and blood. Reportedly, matched ankylosing spondylitis synovial fluid was significantly enriched for disease-linked clones. In ankylosing spondylitis blood, a motif of 7 to 9 highly homologous TCR beta variants appeared characteristic.

This chain joins TRBV6-6 and TRBJ2-1, with 8 bases fitting TRBD1. The receptor's source is a male donor with ankylosing spondylitis or in good health (not recorded which). The source material was blood, either unsorted or a sorted T cell fraction (not recorded which). This CDR3 reads CASSYRTGNEQFF. CDR3 sequence (DNA): TGTGCCAGCAGTTACAGGACAGGGAATGAGCAGTTCTTC.